This T cell receptor beta chain was captured by sequencing in a study of blood T cell repertoires in COVID-19 (dated by TCRdb to 2020 to 2021). About the investigation overall: The collaborator samples originated in the United States, Italy and Spain and spanned the acute and convalescent phases of COVID-19. The sample metadata nearly always contained a de-identified subject ID, COVID-19 status, age in years and sex. Where HLA class I and class II types were available, the types were taken from metadata supplied by the sample provider, not from assay-based typing. The dataset comprised deeply sampled blood TCRbeta repertoires from subjects exposed to, actively infected with, or recovered from COVID-19. The samples were drawn from the first 160 participants of the ongoing ImmuneRACE study and from over 950 subjects provided by 6 global collaborators. The prospective study material was composed of cDNA or gDNA derived from T cells, B-cell-depleted T cells, or PBMCs. The repertoires were released in a freely available public database meant as a resource for research on the immune response to SARS-CoV-2. Summary of the overall study and its limitations: Clinical and demographic metadata were provided uncurated, with the amount varying by source and participant.

Turning to this clone: Its antigen is still unknown. Base qualities are missing; no much larger clone stands one base away.

Whole blood was collected in K2EDTA tubes by collaborating institutions according to the institutions' own protocols. For TCRbeta analysis, collaborators shipped samples as frozen whole blood, isolated PBMCs, or DNA extracted from either of those sample types. The germline V and J ends show losses of 4 bases and 5 bases respectively, and no gene match explains 8 bases of the junction. From the cysteine up to the phenylalanine, the CDR3 has a length of 15 residues. The read is trimmed to its CDR3 DNA, 45 bases read in frame from base 1. The germline V gene encodes CDR1 MGHRA and CDR2 YSYEKL. TCRbeta CDR3 regions were amplified from genomic DNA using the immunoSEQ Assay, a bias-controlled multiplex PCR. The authors' pipeline ran thus. The number of nucleated cells in each sample was estimated from the amplification of reference gene primers within the assay. To quantify the absolute abundance of each unique TCRbeta CDR3 rearrangement, sequence reads were collapsed and filtered. Productive Simpson clonality was computed per sample as the square root of Simpson's diversity index over productive rearrangements. This immuneACCESS table, as held by TCRdb, lists in-frame sequences with V and J called but not all clones. Of the missing ones, under half trace to an unresolved V gene in checked studies; the others have no known cause. V, J and clone size are taken as reported in that table, and D and trimming were inferred from the DNA itself. A total of fewer than 250,000 clones appear in this sample, about nine tenths of them only once. The ten top clones hold 0.72% of the sample.

This TCR derives from a man in his forties with acute or convalescent COVID-19. The receptor chain draws on TRBV4-1 and TRBJ1-1, with 9 bases matching TRBD1. Sample: peripheral blood. The CDR3 protein is CASSRDDRGGTEAFF. Read as DNA, the sequence is TGCGCCAGCAGCCGGGACGACAGGGGGGGTACTGAAGCTTTCTTT.